A single sample gave rise to the 17 T cell receptor beta chains below, sequenced in a study of somatic mutations in cytotoxic T cells in rheumatoid arthritis. Some clones are missing from TCRdb's copy, which holds only in-frame ones; the method was immunoSEQ multiplex PCR. The data show about 6,400 clones, around 74% seen once. Source material: CD8+ T cells sorted from blood. The receptors derive from a woman aged 50 to 60 in good health.

V gene TRBV4-1 combines with J gene TRBJ1-4; 7 positions agree with TRBD1. Per germline, CDR1 MGHRA and CDR2 YSYEKL. Trimming removed 1 base from V and 7 bases from J; junction bases left unmatched: 6. The CDR3 covers 15 residues. Here the CDR3 DNA reads TGCGCCAGCAGCCAAGTGGAAGGGGGCGGTGAAAAACTGTTTTTT. It specifies CASSQVEGGGEKLFF.

V is TRBV28 and J is TRBJ1-2; D is undetermined. Trimming took off 3 bases at V and 1 base at J, with 15 bases between the two ends. The CDR3 sequence is 16 residues long. Germline V CDR1 and CDR2: MDHEN, SYDVKM. The CDR3 protein is CASSFPREGVNYGYTF. The CDR3 DNA is TGTGCCAGCAGTTTCCCCCGGGAGGGTGTTAACTATGGCTACACCTTC.

This rearrangement joins TRBV7-2 to TRBJ1-1, with D unclear. Germline V gene sequence: CDR1 SGHTA, CDR2 FQGNSA. This CDR3 comprises 15 residues. V gave up 0 bases and J gave up 4 bases, with 12 bases separating them. CDR3 loop: CASSLARGPGTEAFF. CDR3 nucleotide sequence: TGTGCCAGCAGCTTAGCGAGAGGGCCGGGCACTGAAGCTTTCTTT.

This chain uses TRBV11-2 with TRBJ2-7, with D possibly TRBD2 on 6 matching bases. V lost 1 base to trimming and J lost 5 bases, with 6 bases between them. CDR1 and CDR2 (germline): SGHAT, FQNNGV. CDR3 length: 12 amino acids. Here the CDR3 DNA reads TGTGCCAGCAGCTTAGGCGGGAACGAGCAGTACTTC. Translated, it gives CASSLGGNEQYF.

The rearrangement joins TRBV7-6 to TRBJ1-1; 9 nucleotides line up with TRBD1. The length of the CDR3 is 15 residues. The V gene's germline CDR1 is SGHVS and CDR2 FNYEAQ. Germline trimming cut 1 base from V and 6 bases from J; bases unmatched to any gene: 6. Here the CDR3 reads CASSLGDREAAEAFF. CDR3 sequence (DNA): TGTGCCAGCAGCTTAGGGGACAGGGAGGCGGCTGAAGCTTTCTTT.

J is TRBJ1-2 and V is TRBV5-4, with D possibly being TRBD1 (6 bases). Trimming took off 0 bases at V and 7 bases at J, with 13 bases between the two ends. The CDR3 is 14 amino acids. Germline assignment: CDR1 SGHNT and CDR2 YYREEE (reference sequence). The DNA of the CDR3 is TGTGCCAGCAGCTTGGAAGGGGGGGGGAGTGGCTACACCTTC. It yields the protein CASSLEGGGSGYTF.

The J gene is TRBJ2-1, the V gene TRBV19; weak D call: TRBD2 (5 bases). Germline V gene data show CDR1 as LNHDA and CDR2 as SQIVND (reference sequence). V was shortened by 4 bases and J by 10 bases, with 11 bases between the two germline ends. The CDR3 totals 12 residues. The CDR3 DNA follows: TGTGCCAGTAGTACATGGGGAGAAGAGCAGTTCTTC. Protein sequence: CASSTWGEEQFF.

The V and J genes are TRBV7-6 and TRBJ1-3; a weak D match, TRBD1 (5 bases). The CDR3 is made up of 15 amino acids. V gave up 0 bases and J gave up 3 bases, with 9 bases separating them. The germline gives CDR1 SGHVS, CDR2 FNYEAQ. CDR3 protein: CASSLAEGVGNTIYF. The CDR3 bases are TGTGCCAGCAGCTTAGCTGAAGGGGTTGGAAACACCATATATTTT.

The rearrangement uses TRBV6-7 and TRBJ1-5; no reliable D call. TRBV6-7 belongs to the ORF category, with a function that is uncertain. This CDR3 has 15 amino acids. Trimming pared 5 bases from V and 2 bases from J, leaving 13 bases between. The CDR3 coding sequence is TGTGCCAGCAGTGGCTCCGAGGCTTGCAATCAGCCCCAGCATTTT. Protein sequence: CASSGSEACNQPQHF.

This chain joins TRBV2 and TRBJ2-7, with D perhaps TRBD1 (5 bases). CDR3 length: 15 residues. The V end was cut by 3 bases, the J end by 1 base, with 13 bases between. From germline, CDR1 is SNHLY and CDR2 FYNNEI. CDR3 coding DNA: TGTGCCAGCAGTGACCCGTCGGACACTTCCTACGAGCAGTACTTC. This gives the protein CASSDPSDTSYEQYF.

The CDR3 reads CASSYGLASPNEQFF. CDR3 in DNA: TGCGCCAGCAGCTATGGACTAGCGTCCCCCAATGAGCAGTTCTTC. This chain links TRBV4-1 with TRBJ2-1; 9 nucleotides line up with TRBD2. Trimming cost V 5 bases and J 6 bases; bases outside gene matches: 8. Germline V gene lookup returns CDR1 MGHRA and CDR2 YSYEKL. The CDR3 runs to 15 residues.

V is TRBV5-5 and J is TRBJ1-1, with a weak D call TRBD1 (5 bases). Deletions cut 4 bases from V and 7 bases from J, with 8 bases between. The germline CDR1 and CDR2 sequences are SGHKS and YYEKEE (reference sequence). The CDR3 length is 11 residues. CDR3 protein: CASSEDSEAFF. For the CDR3, the DNA is TGTGCCAGCAGCGAAGACAGTGAAGCTTTCTTT. Looking up the rest from reference TRBV5-5 and TRBJ1-1 gives the full variable domain: DAGVTQSPTHLIKTRGQQVTLRCSPISGHKSVSWYQQVLGQGPQFIFQYYEKEERGRGNFPDRFSARQFPNYSSELNVNALLLGDSALYLCASSEDSEAFFGQGTRLTVV.

The chain links TRBV10-3 to TRBJ2-5; D perhaps matches TRBD1 (6 bases). The DNA end is more similar to TRBJ2-7, so the J call may be wrong. The germline V gene encodes CDR1 ENHRY and CDR2 SYGVKD. CDR3 length: 13 amino acids. The CDR3 is CAILSDRTYEQYF. The CDR3, as DNA: TGTGCCATCCTCAGCGACAGGACATACGAGCAGTACTTC.

The chain has TRBV29-1 and TRBJ2-2; no definite D call. The CDR3 extends over 14 amino acids. From germline, CDR1 is SQVTM and CDR2 ANQGSEA. V was shortened by 0 bases and J by 1 base, with 6 bases between the two germline ends. CDR3 protein: CSVEDSGNTGELFF. The CDR3 DNA reads TGCAGCGTTGAAGATTCAGGGAACACCGGGGAGCTGTTTTTT.

This clone was detected only a few times. The chain links TRBV27 to TRBJ1-1; the D is unclear. The CDR3 spans 11 residues. V was clipped by 7 bases and J by 5 bases, with 8 bases between them. From germline, CDR1 is MNHEY and CDR2 SMNVEV (reference sequence). CDR3 amino acids: CASTGGTEAFF. Here the CDR3 DNA reads TGTGCCAGCACAGGAGGGACTGAAGCTTTCTTT.

This clone is medium-sized by share. The J gene is TRBJ1-3, the V gene TRBV28; D is ambiguous. This CDR3 contains 14 residues. Looked up from germline, CDR1 is MDHEN and CDR2 is SYDVKM. V was shortened by 4 bases and J by 4 bases, with 11 bases between the two germline ends. This chain's CDR3 is CASSSLRSGNTIYF. The CDR3 DNA is TGTGCCAGCAGTTCCCTGAGGTCGGGAAACACCATATATTTT.

This clone was picked up a small number of times. This chain joins TRBV4-3 and TRBJ2-1, with TRBD2 matching over 9 bases. The CDR3 covers 16 residues. V shed 0 bases, J shed 3 bases, and the junction held 3 bases outside the gene matches. Germline V lookup: CDR1 LGHNA, CDR2 YSLEER. CDR3 nucleotide sequence: TGCGCCAGCAGCCAAGACCTAGCGGGGCGCTACAATGAGCAGTTCTTC. This gives the protein CASSQDLAGRYNEQFF.